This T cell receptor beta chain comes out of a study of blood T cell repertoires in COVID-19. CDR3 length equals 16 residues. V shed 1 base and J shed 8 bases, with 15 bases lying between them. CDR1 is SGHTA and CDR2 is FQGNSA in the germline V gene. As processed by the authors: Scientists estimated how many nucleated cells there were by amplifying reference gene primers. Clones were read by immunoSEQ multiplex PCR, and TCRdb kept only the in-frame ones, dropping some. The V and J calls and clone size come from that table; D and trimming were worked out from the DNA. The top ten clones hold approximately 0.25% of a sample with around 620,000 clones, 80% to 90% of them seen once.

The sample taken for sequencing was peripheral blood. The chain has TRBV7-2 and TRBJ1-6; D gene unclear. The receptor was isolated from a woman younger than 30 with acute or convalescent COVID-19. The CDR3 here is CASSLDGHRRDSPLHF. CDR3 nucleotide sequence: TGTGCCAGCAGCTTAGACGGTCATCGGCGGGATTCACCCCTCCACTTT. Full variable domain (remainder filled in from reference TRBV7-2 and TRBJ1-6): GAGVSQSPSNKVTEKGKDVELRCDPISGHTALYWYRQSLGQGLEFLIYFQGNSAPDKSGLPSDRFSAERTGGSVSTLTIQRTQQEDSAVYLCASSLDGHRRDSPLHFGNGTRLTVT.